This entry concerns a single TCR beta chain. Antigen unknown. Germline-derived CDR1 and CDR2 are SGHRS and YFSETQ. Trimming cost V 0 bases and J 1 base, with 10 bases left between them. This CDR3 is 15 amino acids long. Memory CD4+ cells were defined as CD4+CD45RO+CD25-. MiXCR, applied by TCRdb to the 5' RACE reads, yields one record per CDR3 protein. The sample has around 37,000 distinct CDR3 sequences, less than 30% seen once. Study outcomes and limitations: Tumor-infiltrating Treg TCR alpha and beta sequences overlapped most with tumor naive CD4+ T cells, then blood naive. Tumor memory CD4+ T cell TCR gene usage clustered with blood and lymph node memory CD4+ cells and lymph node naive CD4+ cells.

Sequences were obtained from memory CD4+ T cells sorted from a lymph node. Stated subset: memory CD4+ T cells, CD4+CD45RO+CD25-. The chain couples TRBV5-1 to TRBJ2-5; the D gene is possibly TRBD2 (5 bases). The sequence came from a female donor with breast cancer. CDR3 bases: TGCGCCAGCAGCTTGGAGAGGGAGTTCCAAGAGACCCAGTACTTC. This translates into CASSLEREFQETQYF.